The following is a TCR beta chain sequence with its context. The method was immunoSEQ multiplex PCR; TCRdb's version includes in-frame clones alone and lacks a portion of them. The sample includes some 130,000 clones, about 93% seen only once; the top ten take under 2%. CDR1 and CDR2 (germline): MNHEY, SVGAGI. The CDR3 has 16 residues. Trimming removed 2 bases from V and 0 bases from J, with 12 bases in between. This sample is part of a study of control samples from healthy donors and cancer patients. The chain employs TRBV6-5 and TRBJ2-3; the D is unclear. This clonotype was sampled from a man aged 50 to 60 with head and neck cancer. Material: PBMCs. CDR3 coding DNA: TGTGCCAGCAGTTACAGCAAGATTACTAGCACAGATACGCAGTATTTT. This codes for CASSYSKITSTDTQYF.